These 13 T cell receptor beta chains originate from one sample sequenced in a study of shared clonotypes between healthy human individuals. Only in-frame clones appear in the TCRdb table, and some are missing; sequencing was by immunoSEQ multiplex PCR. The profile shows under 1 million clones, over 90% of them singletons. It was CD45RO-negative cells, positively selected for CCR7, that made up naive CD8 cells, with terminally differentiated effector memory CD45RA+ cells excluded. Material: naive CD8+ T cells sorted from blood. The receptors were gathered from a young man in good health.

This clone was recorded once. This chain connects TRBV7-8 to TRBJ2-7; TRBD2 might be the D (5 bases). The germline gives CDR1 SGHVS, CDR2 FQNEAQ. The CDR3 extends over 17 amino acids. V lost 5 bases to trimming and J lost 4 bases, with 24 bases between them. The CDR3 spells CASSLRVNLRRRYEQYF. The CDR3 DNA sequence: TGTGCCAGCAGCCTGCGGGTCAACCTCAGGCGAAGATACGAGCAGTACTTC.

This clone occurred once. The CDR3 reads CASSSRVGGYPEAFF. CDR3 DNA sequence: TGTGCCAGCAGCTCCCGGGTAGGGGGCTACCCTGAAGCTTTCTTT. J is TRBJ1-1 and V is TRBV7-6; 7 bases are shared with TRBD1. V lost 4 bases, J lost 6 bases, and 11 bases stayed unmatched. The CDR3 contains 15 residues. Germline values: CDR1 SGHVS, CDR2 FNYEAQ.

The chain is built from TRBV27 and TRBJ2-1; tentatively, D is TRBD2 (6 bases). V gave up 6 bases and J gave up 6 bases, with 18 bases separating them. The CDR3 is 15 residues long. Germline-derived CDR1 and CDR2 are MNHEY and SMNVEV (reference sequence). The CDR3, as DNA: TGTGCCAGCAGCTATGCCGGGACTGGACGCAATGAGCAGTTCTTC. Protein: CASSYAGTGRNEQFF.

This clone was seen only once. The chain links TRBV29-1 to TRBJ2-7; D is perhaps TRBD1 or TRBD2 (5 bases each). CDR1 is SQVTM and CDR2 is ANQGSEA in the germline V gene. V was clipped by 2 bases and J by 3 bases, with 11 bases between them. This CDR3 comprises 13 residues. The CDR3 DNA reads as TGCAGCGTTGAAATGGGGGATATCTACGAGCAGTACTTC. Its translation is CSVEMGDIYEQYF.

This chain's CDR3 is CASSSSSGSAYEQYF. The CDR3 nucleotides read TGTGCCAGCAGTTCCTCCAGCGGGAGCGCCTACGAGCAGTACTTC. The V call is TRBV27, the J call TRBJ2-7, with TRBD2 matching over 8 bases. CDR1 MNHEY and CDR2 SMNVEV come from the germline V gene (reference sequence). V lost 4 bases, J lost 2 bases, and 7 bases stayed unmatched. The CDR3 sequence is 15 residues long.

V gene TRBV7-9 combines with J gene TRBJ2-7; D is perhaps TRBD2 (7 bases). Germline V CDR1 and CDR2: SEHNR, FQNEAQ (reference sequence). The CDR3 length is 17 residues. V dropped 4 bases and J dropped 4 bases, with 23 bases sitting between them. DNA for the CDR3: TGTGCCAGCAGCTCCCCTGGGGAGGGGGACAAGAGGTACGAGCAGTACTTC. This codes for CASSSPGEGDKRYEQYF.

The chain combines TRBV5-1 with TRBJ2-1, with 7 bases matching TRBD2. The CDR3 runs to 16 residues. Unmatched junction bases numbered 13, after V lost 4 bases and J lost 6 bases. Germline V gene data show CDR1 as SGHRS and CDR2 as YFSETQ. The CDR3 DNA reads TGCGCCAGCAGCAACGGACTAGTCGGGATAGGCAATGAGCAGTTCTTC. It translates to CASSNGLVGIGNEQFF.

The chain uses TRBV7-9 and TRBJ2-2, with D maybe TRBD1 (6 bases). Trimming cost V 6 bases and J 4 bases, with 15 bases left between them. This CDR3 spans 15 amino acids. Looked up from germline, CDR1 is SEHNR and CDR2 is FQNEAQ (reference sequence). The CDR3 here is CASSQTTGPTGELFF. CDR3 DNA sequence: TGTGCCAGCAGTCAGACGACAGGTCCCACCGGGGAGCTGTTTTTT.

The chain is built from TRBV7-9 and TRBJ2-1, with 7 bases identical to TRBD1. V dropped 5 bases and J dropped 9; count of bases not matched to a gene: 7. This CDR3 is built from 13 residues. The germline CDR1 and CDR2 sequences are SEHNR and FQNEAQ (reference sequence). The CDR3: CASSMTGTGEQFF. As DNA, the CDR3 is TGTGCCAGCAGCATGACAGGGACCGGTGAGCAGTTCTTC.

The chain carries TRBV11-2 and TRBJ2-7, with D maybe TRBD1 (6 bases). The CDR3 consists of 19 residues. Trimming left V 4 bases short and J 1 base short, with 26 bases between. Germline CDR1 and CDR2: SGHAT and FQNNGV. CDR3 amino acids: CASSYPGHNYPVGSYEQYF. The DNA of the CDR3 is TGTGCCAGCAGCTACCCGGGACACAACTACCCGGTAGGTTCCTACGAGCAGTACTTC.

The gene calls are TRBV4-1 and TRBJ1-2; tentatively, D is TRBD1 (5 bases). Per germline, CDR1 MGHRA and CDR2 YSYEKL. Trimming removed 0 bases from V and 5 bases from J, with 13 bases in between. The CDR3 has 15 residues. The CDR3 sequence is CASSQDRGILYGYTF. DNA of the CDR3: TGCGCCAGCAGCCAAGACCGGGGGATATTATATGGCTACACCTTC.

This clone was found once. This sequence joins TRBV9 and TRBJ2-2, with TRBD1 identical over 8 bases. The CDR3 has 17 amino acids. J gave up 3 bases and V 3 bases, and 10 bases lay outside the gene matches. Looked up from germline, CDR1 is SGDLS and CDR2 is YYNGEE. The CDR3 protein is CASSAKGQGKDTGELFF. CDR3 in DNA: TGTGCCAGCAGCGCGAAAGGACAGGGAAAGGACACCGGGGAGCTGTTTTTT.

The chain is built from TRBV7-8 and TRBJ2-4, with D hard to call. V lost 6 bases and J lost 3, with 15 bases in between. Germline CDR1 reads SGHVS; CDR2 reads FQNEAQ. The CDR3 is made up of 15 amino acids. The CDR3 DNA reads as TGTGCCAGCAGTTCACCCCTGTATGGCAAAAACATTCAGTACTTC. Translation gives CASSSPLYGKNIQYF.